The 26 T cell receptor beta chains below all came from one sample that was sequenced in a study of beta chain features in type 1 diabetes. As every portion of the isolated RNA was reverse transcribed, the sequencing read expressed TCRB transcripts. Sequencing was performed with immunoSEQ multiplex PCR; in TCRdb, only in-frame clones are kept and a portion is missing. The table shows around 100,000 clones, with over 25% occurring only once. Which antigens these TCRs recognize remains unknown. Broader study findings: In every one of the four CD4+ subsets, TCRB CDR3s were moderately but significantly shorter in Type 1 diabetes patients.

The sequencing sample was made of central memory CD4+ T cells from blood. The receptors here all came from a woman between 18 and 29 years old with type 1 diabetes.

This clone was seen a few times. This rearrangement joins TRBV19 to TRBJ2-1; perhaps TRBD2 as D (6 bases). Trimming took off 5 bases at V and 12 bases at J, with 23 bases between the two ends. The CDR3 length is 15 residues. Germline loops: CDR1 LNHDA, CDR2 SQIVND (reference sequence). CDR3 sequence reads: CASSPISEGPVGQFF. The CDR3 nucleotides read TGTGCCAGTAGTCCAATTTCGGAGGGTCCGGTAGGGCAGTTCTTC. Full variable domain (remainder filled in from reference TRBV19 and TRBJ2-1): DGGITQSPKYLFRKEGQNVTLSCEQNLNHDAMYWYRQDPGQGLRLIYYSQIVNDFQKGDIAEGYSVSREKKESFPLTVTSAQKNPTAFYLCASSPISEGPVGQFFGPGTRLTVL.

The CDR3 here is CARRVRREGSYEQYF. The CDR3, as DNA: TGTGCCAGGCGTGTACGGCGGGAGGGCTCCTACGAGCAGTACTTC. J is TRBJ2-7 and V is TRBV6-5, with 9 bases fitting TRBD2. This CDR3 spans 15 amino acids. CDR1 is MNHEY, CDR2 SVGAGI, per germline. The J segment lost 0 bases and the V segment lost 9 bases, leaving 9 bases of the junction unmatched.

This clone has a count of ten or more. This sequence joins TRBV28 and TRBJ2-1; D gene unclear. Germline V gene data show CDR1 as MDHEN and CDR2 as SYDVKM. Trimming removed 2 bases at V and 5 bases at J, with 13 bases between. CDR3 length: 15 amino acids. The CDR3 here is CASSLRRFLHNEQFF. The CDR3 nucleotides read TGTGCCAGCAGTTTACGGCGGTTCCTCCACAATGAGCAGTTCTTC.

The rearrangement links TRBV6-5 to TRBJ1-1; the D is unclear. Deletions cut 0 bases from V and 1 base from J, with 6 bases between. This CDR3 is built from 14 residues. CDR1 is MNHEY and CDR2 is SVGAGI in the germline V gene. CDR3 sequence (DNA): TGTGCCAGCAGTTACTCGTATAGGAACACTGAAGCTTTCTTT. It translates to CASSYSYRNTEAFF.

V gene TRBV29-1 combines with J gene TRBJ2-1, with D possibly being TRBD1 (5 bases). Trimming shortened V by 6 bases and J by 1 base, and 13 bases separated the two germline ends. The CDR3 loop spans 14 amino acids. Germline V lookup: CDR1 SQVTM, CDR2 ANQGSEA. The CDR3 sequence is CSVVDITSYNEQFF. For the CDR3, the DNA is TGCAGCGTCGTGGACATTACGTCCTACAATGAGCAGTTCTTC.

The V gene is TRBV28, the J gene TRBJ2-2; no definite D call. The CDR3 is made up of 13 amino acids. The germline V gene has CDR1 MDHEN and CDR2 SYDVKM. Trimming stripped 9 bases from V and 1 base from J, with 9 bases between. The CDR3 is CASRRLNTGELFF. Here the CDR3 DNA reads TGTGCCAGTCGGCGGTTGAACACCGGGGAGCTGTTTTTT.

The CDR3 DNA follows: TGTGCCACCAGCTCGCGAGTCGGGGGGAACAATGAGCAGTTCTTC. Encoded protein: CATSSRVGGNNEQFF. The chain employs TRBV15 and TRBJ2-1; 7 bases align to TRBD2. The CDR3 spans 15 residues. Germline V gives CDR1 LNHNV, CDR2 YYDKDF (reference sequence). V lost 5 bases and J lost 5; bases outside the gene matches: 9.

This clone turned up a few times. CDR3 amino acids: CASSFRRAANTEAFF. The CDR3 bases are TGTGCCAGCAGCTTTCGCAGGGCGGCCAACACTGAAGCTTTCTTT. V and J are TRBV7-2 and TRBJ1-1, with D possibly matching TRBD1 (5 bases). Trimming removed 3 bases at V and 2 bases at J, with 13 bases between. Looked up from germline, CDR1 is SGHTA and CDR2 is FQGNSA. The CDR3 length is 15 residues.

CDR3 region: CASSPTSDTDTQYF. The CDR3 DNA reads TGTGCCAGCAGCCCCACTAGCGACACAGATACGCAGTATTTT. The V and J genes are TRBV7-3 and TRBJ2-3; 7 bases align to TRBD2. The CDR3 is made up of 14 amino acids. The junction had 4 bases not matched to a gene; V was cut back by 5 bases and J by 2 bases. CDR1 and CDR2 (germline): SGHTA, FQGTGA.

This clone occurred a few times. This chain uses TRBV6-5 with TRBJ1-5; TRBD1 might be the D (6 bases). Trimming took off 4 bases at V and 6 bases at J, with 10 bases between the two ends. The CDR3 sequence is 13 residues long. Germline CDR1 MNHEY, CDR2 SVGAGI. CDR3: CASSSTGIQPQHF. CDR3 nucleotides: TGTGCCAGCAGTTCTACAGGGATTCAGCCCCAGCATTTT.

The gene calls are TRBV25-1 and TRBJ1-3, with D perhaps matching TRBD1 (5 bases). V was shortened by 3 bases and J by 0 bases, with 15 bases between the two germline ends. The CDR3 sequence is 17 residues long. Per the germline V gene, CDR1 is MGHDK and CDR2 is SYGVNS. The CDR3 loop is CASSEAGPLFSGNTIYF. CDR3 sequence (DNA): TGTGCCAGCAGTGAGGCAGGGCCCCTCTTCTCTGGAAACACCATATATTTT. The variable domain in full, completed from reference TRBV25-1 and TRBJ1-3, reads EADIYQTPRYLVIGTGKKITLECSQTMGHDKMYWYQQDPGMELHLIHYSYGVNSTEKGDLSSESTVSRIRTEHFPLTLESARPSHTSQYLCASSEAGPLFSGNTIYFGEGSWLTVV.

The V gene is TRBV19, the J gene TRBJ1-2; tentative D call: TRBD1 (5 bases). The V gene's germline CDR1 is LNHDA and CDR2 SQIVND (reference sequence). Trimming took off 10 bases at V and 4 bases at J, with 16 bases between the two ends. CDR3 size: 13 residues. Here the CDR3 reads CATGTPPGYGYTF. CDR3 in DNA: TGTGCCACTGGGACTCCCCCTGGCTATGGCTACACCTTC. Filled out from reference TRBV19 and TRBJ1-2, the complete variable domain reads DGGITQSPKYLFRKEGQNVTLSCEQNLNHDAMYWYRQDPGQGLRLIYYSQIVNDFQKGDIAEGYSVSREKKESFPLTVTSAQKNPTAFYLCATGTPPGYGYTFGSGTRLTVV.

The rearrangement links TRBV6-1 to TRBJ2-4; 8 bases fit TRBD2. Per germline, CDR1 MNHNS and CDR2 SASEGT. J lost 0 bases, V lost 4 bases, and 17 bases had no gene match. CDR3 length: 20 residues. The CDR3: CASSVSGGAGTDLAKNIQYF. CDR3 DNA sequence: TGTGCCAGCAGTGTATCGGGGGGGGCTGGCACAGATTTAGCCAAAAACATTCAGTACTTC.

This chain uses TRBV6-1 with TRBJ2-7; the D is unclear. V lost 2 bases and J lost 7, with 12 bases in between. This CDR3 is built from 13 residues. Germline V gene data show CDR1 as MNHNS and CDR2 as SASEGT. The CDR3: CASSEHLQWEQYV. CDR3 bases: TGTGCCAGCAGTGAACATCTACAATGGGAGCAGTACGTC.

As DNA, the CDR3 is TGTGCCAGCAGTTTGTTTGGGACAGGGGGCAGAGATACGCAGTATTTT. Protein: CASSLFGTGGRDTQYF. This chain links TRBV28 with TRBJ2-3, with 12 bases aligning to TRBD1. CDR1 and CDR2 from the germline V gene are MDHEN and SYDVKM. V gave up 3 bases and J gave up 5 bases; unmatched junction bases: 6. The CDR3 has 16 amino acids.

V usage is TRBV2 and J usage is TRBJ2-3; 10 bases are shared with TRBD2. The CDR3 totals 17 residues. CDR1 is SNHLY, CDR2 FYNNEI, per germline. V trimming: 6 bases; J trimming: 0 bases; junction bases outside the gene matches: 9. The CDR3 protein is CASRRTSGRTSTDTQYF. The CDR3 DNA sequence: TGTGCCAGCAGAAGGACTAGCGGTAGAACTAGCACAGATACGCAGTATTTT.

The CDR3 bases are TGTGCCAGCATTCCTAGCGTAAACCCATACAATGAGCAGTTCTTC. This codes for CASIPSVNPYNEQFF. The gene calls are TRBV28 and TRBJ2-1, with a possible D match to TRBD2 (6 bases). The CDR3 is 15 amino acids. The germline V and J ends were trimmed by 7 bases and 4 bases, with 17 bases remaining between them. Germline lookup yields CDR1 MDHEN and CDR2 SYDVKM.

This clone appeared a few times. V gene TRBV29-1 combines with J gene TRBJ1-1, with a weak D call TRBD1 (6 bases). V was pared by 6 bases and J by 0 bases, with 8 bases between. The CDR3 is 12 residues long. Germline values: CDR1 SQVTM, CDR2 ANQGSEA. CDR3 residues: CSVGHMNTEAFF. In DNA, the CDR3 is TGCAGCGTGGGACACATGAACACTGAAGCTTTCTTT.

This chain links TRBV11-2 with TRBJ2-1; D not resolved. The CDR3 loop spans 12 amino acids. Germline V gene sequence: CDR1 SGHAT, CDR2 FQNNGV. V gave up 0 bases and J gave up 6 bases, with 3 bases separating them. The CDR3 protein is CASSLDLNEQFF. Written as DNA, the CDR3 is TGTGCCAGCAGCTTAGATCTCAATGAGCAGTTCTTC.

This clone has only a few counts. The chain combines TRBV7-2 with TRBJ2-7; 8 nucleotides match TRBD1. Looked up from germline, CDR1 is SGHTA and CDR2 is FQGNSA. The CDR3 sequence is 13 residues long. V shed 5 bases and J 2 bases; nucleotides not matched to a gene: 2. Written as DNA, the CDR3 is TGTGCCAGCAGCGGACAGGGACCCTACGAGCAGTACTTC. The encoded protein is CASSGQGPYEQYF.

This clone was counted between two and nine times. J is TRBJ2-1 and V is TRBV7-7; 7 bases match TRBD2. Germline V gene lookup returns CDR1 SSHAT and CDR2 FNYEAQ (reference sequence). V gave up 4 bases and J gave up 6 bases; unmatched junction bases: 12. This CDR3 is 16 amino acids long. CDR3 in amino acids: CASSSSFAGASNEQFF. The CDR3 bases are TGTGCCAGCAGCTCTTCTTTCGCGGGAGCATCCAATGAGCAGTTCTTC.

This clone was observed a handful of times. The chain combines TRBV5-1 with TRBJ2-1, with 11 positions matching TRBD2. Germline V gene sequence: CDR1 SGHRS, CDR2 YFSETQ. The CDR3 contains 16 residues. V lost 3 bases to trimming and J lost 5 bases; unmatched junction nucleotides: 7. In nucleotides, the CDR3 is TGCGCCAGCAGCTACGTAGCGGGAGGGATCAACAATGAGCAGTTCTTC. This sequence encodes CASSYVAGGINNEQFF.

This clone was recorded at least ten times. The genes are TRBV29-1 and TRBJ1-1, with TRBD1 matching over 9 bases. Germline lookup yields CDR1 SQVTM and CDR2 ANQGSEA. This CDR3 comprises 14 residues. The CDR3 loop reads CGLWRGQGRTEAFF. The CDR3 bases are TGCGGCTTGTGGAGGGGACAGGGTAGGACTGAAGCTTTCTTT.

The chain carries TRBV15 and TRBJ1-5; D is perhaps TRBD1 (6 bases). Deletions cut 8 bases from V and 0 bases from J, with 11 bases between. CDR1 and CDR2 from the germline V gene are LNHNV and YYDKDF (reference sequence). The CDR3 has 14 amino acids. The CDR3, as DNA: TGTGCCACCTCGGACAGTTATAGCAATCAGCCCCAGCATTTT. It yields the protein CATSDSYSNQPQHF.

The gene calls are TRBV4-3 and TRBJ2-2; TRBD1 aligns across 9 bases. The CDR3 is made up of 20 amino acids. V shed 1 base, J shed 5 bases, and the junction held 17 bases outside the gene matches. Germline assignment: CDR1 LGHNA and CDR2 YSLEER. The CDR3 sequence: CASSQAPGQGGRGRTGELFF. In DNA form, the CDR3 reads TGCGCCAGCAGCCAAGCCCCGGGACAGGGAGGGCGAGGGAGGACCGGGGAGCTGTTTTTT.

This chain links TRBV6-5 with TRBJ1-1; 7 nucleotides match TRBD1. V shed 7 bases and J 1 base; nucleotides not matched to a gene: 3. This CDR3 comprises 13 residues. The germline V gene encodes CDR1 MNHEY and CDR2 SVGAGI. The CDR3 protein is CASTKGANTEAFF. The CDR3 DNA reads TGTGCCAGCACAAAGGGGGCGAACACTGAAGCTTTCTTT.